This T cell receptor beta chain emerged from a study of cytomegalovirus exposure and HLA in healthy donors. Study overall: The same platform used for the 600 to 750 first-cohort repertoires was also used for the 120 or so validation repertoires, as a later analysis reported. Study conclusions and caveats: It was reported that the classifier diagnosed cytomegalovirus status with high specificity and sensitivity in both the original and validation cohorts. The study put 150 to 200 TCR beta chains on its list as cytomegalovirus-associated.

While the first cohort had over 650 subjects, the donors belonged to the separate validation cohort of over a hundred subjects. On this clone: Its target is not known.

In germline, CDR1 is MNHEY, CDR2 SVGAGI. V was pared by 0 bases and J by 3 bases, with 6 bases between. This CDR3 region has 14 residues. Sequenced by immunoSEQ multiplex PCR; TCRdb stores in-frame clones only, minus some. The table lists 200,000 to 300,000 clones, approximately 87% of them singletons. The sequenced sample consisted of PBMCs. V and J are TRBV6-5 and TRBJ1-3; the D is unclear. This TCR derives from a man aged 18 to 30 in good health and CMV-seronegative. CDR3 protein: CASSYSARGNTIYF. The DNA of the CDR3 is TGTGCCAGCAGTTACTCGGCACGTGGAAACACCATATATTTT.